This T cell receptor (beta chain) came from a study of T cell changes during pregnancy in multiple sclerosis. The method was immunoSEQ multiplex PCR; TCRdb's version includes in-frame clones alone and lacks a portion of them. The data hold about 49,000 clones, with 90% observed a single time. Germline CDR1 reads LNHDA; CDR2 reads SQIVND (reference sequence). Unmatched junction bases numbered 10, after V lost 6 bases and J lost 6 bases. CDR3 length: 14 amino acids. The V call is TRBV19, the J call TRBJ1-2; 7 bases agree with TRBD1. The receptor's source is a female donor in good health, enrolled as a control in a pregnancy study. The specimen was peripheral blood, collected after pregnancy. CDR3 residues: CASRKDGTENGYTF. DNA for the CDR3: TGTGCCAGTAGAAAAGATGGGACAGAAAATGGCTACACCTTC.